The 2 T cell receptor beta chains below were found in one sample sequenced in a study of somatic mutations in cytotoxic T cells in rheumatoid arthritis (dated by TCRdb to about 2017). To prepare the library, the immunoSEQ multiplex PCR assay was applied. In TCRdb, the immuneACCESS table is reduced to in-frame sequences with V and J assigned. These tables do not hold every clone; where another copy was compared, an unresolved V gene accounts for under half, and the others remain unexplained. This sample gives about 16,000 clones in total; roughly 78% of them show up just once. 17% of the sample rests with the top ten. The sample comprised CD8+ T cells sorted from blood. The receptors were gathered from a woman aged 45 to 65 with rheumatoid arthritis.

This chain links TRBV9 with TRBJ2-3; D is perhaps TRBD2 (6 bases). This CDR3 is 15 amino acids long. Germline V lookup: CDR1 SGDLS, CDR2 YYNGEE. Trimming removed 4 bases at V and 0 bases at J, with 12 bases between. CDR3 loop: CASSNGLSSTDTQYF. The CDR3 DNA reads as TGTGCCAGCAGCAACGGACTATCTAGCACAGATACGCAGTATTTT. The full variable domain, with the rest looked up from reference TRBV9 and TRBJ2-3, is DSGVTQTPKHLITATGQRVTLRCSPRSGDLSVYWYQQSLDQGLQFLIQYYNGEERAKGNILERFSAQQFPDLHSELNLSSLELGDSALYFCASSNGLSSTDTQYFGPGTRLTVL.

There are a few counts of this clone. V and J are TRBV28 and TRBJ2-7, with D hard to call. Between the trimmed V and J ends, which lost 3 bases and 6 bases, there was a span of 6 bases. This CDR3 contains 11 residues. Per the germline V gene, CDR1 is MDHEN and CDR2 is SYDVKM. The chain's CDR3 is CASSFPSEQYF. The DNA for the CDR3 is TGTGCCAGCAGTTTCCCCTCCGAGCAGTACTTC.